Sequencing of this T cell receptor (beta chain) was carried out in a study of vaccination and CD4 T cells after COVID-19 (dated by TCRdb to between 2021 and 2022). For context, the study as a whole: Convalescent patients had a positive SARS-CoV-2 result on nasal swab PCR, and of these patients, several had mild disease and one had severe disease. The spike-specific CD4+ TCR repertoire was compared before and after mRNA vaccination in 10 to 11 COVID-19 convalescent patients and a handful of infection-naive healthy vaccine recipients. As controls, cultures received a CEFX viral epitope pool (the positive control), an HIV-1 Nef peptide pool (the negative control), or no peptide at all. Post-COVID blood samples were collected from convalescent patients a median of roughly 100 days after diagnosis, with a range of roughly 30 to 170 days. Post-vaccine blood samples were collected a median of approximately 77 days after the second vaccine dose, ranging from about 12 to 241 days. Two doses of either the Pfizer-BioNTech BNT162b2 vaccine (n=8) or the Moderna mRNA-1273 vaccine (n=2) were administered to participants. The convalescent cohort included six males and four females, with two Hispanic individuals, seven Caucasians, two Asians and one multiracial person. For stimulating the cultures, overlapping spike peptide pools were used, derived from SARS-CoV-2 as well as from the common cold coronaviruses HCoV-NL63, HCoV-OC43 and HCoV-229E. The investigation overall reported the following: Although the median number of SARS-CoV-2-reactive clonotypes went up from 20 to 25 after infection to 35 to 40 after vaccination, the increase was not significant. Only a relatively small number of convalescent patients were included in the study, and early timepoints following natural infection were not analyzed. Of the vaccine-specific clones found in convalescent patients, nearly all (304 of 307) were mono-reactive for SARS-CoV-2 spike instead of being cross-reactive with common cold coronaviruses. In convalescent patients, a median approximately 86% of post-vaccine SARS-CoV-2-reactive clones were detected only after vaccination, and vaccine-specific priming was suggested by this finding.

V lost 0 bases and J lost 5 bases, and the count of bases not matched to a germline gene is 6. There are 16 amino acids in the CDR3, from cysteine to phenylalanine inclusive. Only the CDR3 DNA stays, 48 bases, in frame from base 1. The CDR1 and CDR2 encoded by the germline V gene (reference sequence) are MNHEY and SMNVEV. The library was built by means of PCR. DNA from cultured CD4+ T cells was subjected to TCR sequencing with the Oncomine TCR Beta short-read assay at the Johns Hopkins FTIC core. The QIAamp micro DNA kit was used to extract genomic DNA from the cultured CD4+ T cells. The Oncomine TCR Beta libraries from cultured CD4+ T cells were pooled using unique dual indexes and then sequenced on an Illumina iSeq 100. The original methods were these. Non-productive sequences were removed, and CDR3s not starting with C, not ending with F or W, or shorter than 7 amino acids were discarded. The MANAFEST web application was used to identify antigen-specific clonotypes by comparing peptide-stimulated wells against reference wells and other culture wells. For a clone to be called positive, the clone needed an FDR below 0.05, an odds ratio above 5, and a productive frequency above 0.1% in at least two of three replicate wells. Cross-reactive clonotypes were defined as significantly expanded in both SARS-CoV-2 spike wells and at least one common cold coronavirus spike condition. Using R version 3.6.1, CDR3 homology was evaluated through Levenshtein distances (stringdist) along with unrooted phylogenetic trees (ape). The raw public data were reprocessed by TCRdb itself: fastp quality trimming at Q25, MiXCR clonotype calling, in-frame beta chains only. Rows matching on CDR3 protein sequence are summarized as one entry with the most common DNA and genes. The V and J calls were determined by TCRdb, not by the authors. Here the sample has 14,000 to 15,000 distinct CDR3 sequences; just under 45% occur a single time. About 8% of the sample goes to the ten largest clones.

This clonotype has only a few counts. The antigen it binds to is not known. Per-base qualities were not stored, and no clone one base away is much larger. The treatment or condition label, read with the paper, signifies: roughly 10-day PBMC culture with coronavirus spike peptide pools or control peptides (ViraFEST assay). The study used the ViraFEST assay, which expanded antigen-specific T cells with peptide pools and then identified expanded clonotypes by TCR sequencing. The convalescent patients' positive SARS-CoV-2 PCR tests fell between March and December 2020, which was before the Alpha, Beta and Delta variants emerged in the United States. Each well held about 2 million PBMCs cultured in IMDM containing about 5% human AB serum and around 10 IU/ml IL-2, with about 10 ug/ml peptide pools added. Half of the culture medium was replaced with fresh IL-2-containing medium on days 3 and 7. After 9 to 10 days of culture, CD4+ T cells were isolated by negative selection using the EasySep CD4+ T cell isolation kit. Ficoll-Paque Plus gradient centrifugation was used to isolate PBMCs from whole blood, and the isolated PBMCs were then either used fresh or cryopreserved at -140C. Triplicate wells were generally used for each culture condition.

The specimen sequenced was CD4+ T cells from blood, cultured in vitro. The sequence was collected from a human donor who had recovered from COVID-19. The chain couples TRBV27 to TRBJ2-5, and 10 junctional nucleotides match TRBD2. This receptor carries the CDR3 CASSLSPSGRSETQYF. The nucleotide sequence reads as follows: TGTGCCAGCAGTTTATCACCTAGCGGGAGATCGGAGACCCAGTACTTC.